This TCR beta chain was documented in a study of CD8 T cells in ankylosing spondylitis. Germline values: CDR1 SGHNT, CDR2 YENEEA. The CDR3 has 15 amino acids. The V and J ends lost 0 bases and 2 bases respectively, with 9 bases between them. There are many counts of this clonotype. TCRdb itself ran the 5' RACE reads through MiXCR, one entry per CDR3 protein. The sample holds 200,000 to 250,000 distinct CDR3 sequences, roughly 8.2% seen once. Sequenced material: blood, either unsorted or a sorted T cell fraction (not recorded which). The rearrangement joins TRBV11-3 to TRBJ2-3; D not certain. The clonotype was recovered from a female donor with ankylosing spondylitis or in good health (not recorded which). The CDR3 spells CASSLEGSFTDTQYF. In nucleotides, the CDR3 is TGTGCCAGCAGCTTAGAGGGGTCATTCACAGATACGCAGTATTTT.